The next 2 T cell receptor beta chains were all read from a single sample in a study of blood T cell repertoires in COVID-19. Repertoires were generated with immunoSEQ multiplex PCR, while TCRdb's copy carries only in-frame clones and drops some. The sample includes about 270,000 clones, about nine tenths of them seen just once. The sample comprised PBMCs or T cells enriched from blood (not recorded which). The receptor set was obtained from a young woman with acute COVID-19.

This clone came up once. J is TRBJ2-3 and V is TRBV5-1; 8 bases agree with TRBD2. Germline-derived CDR1 and CDR2 are SGHRS and YFSETQ. The CDR3 sequence is 16 residues long. J gave up 0 bases and V 1 base, and 4 bases lay outside the gene matches. The CDR3 DNA follows: TGCGCCAGCAGCTTGATGGCGGGAGGTAGCACAGATACGCAGTATTTT. This sequence encodes CASSLMAGGSTDTQYF.

This clone was recorded a few times. V and J are TRBV29-1 and TRBJ2-2, with 9 bases lining up with TRBD2. Germline loops: CDR1 SQVTM, CDR2 ANQGSEA. This CDR3 comprises 14 residues. J was trimmed by 4 bases and V by 6 bases; bases with no gene match: 6. The CDR3 nucleotides read TGCAGCGTAGGTAGCGGGAGAGTCACCGGGGAGCTGTTTTTT. Its translation is CSVGSGRVTGELFF.